The 32 T cell receptor beta chains given below trace back to one sample, sequenced in a study of T cells in Graves' hyperthyroidism and ophthalmopathy (dated by TCRdb to between 2018 and 2020). Libraries were prepared through multiplex PCR. Sequenced on an Illumina HiSeq 2000. Amplification of TCR beta CDR3 regions was carried out from RNA transcripts. For the first round of RT-PCR on the TCR CDR3, the HTBI primer set was used together with the Qiagen OneStep RT-PCR kit. Using fastp trimming at Q25 and MiXCR clonotype assembly, TCRdb reanalyzed the public sequencing data and kept in-frame beta chains. For every CDR3 protein sequence, its rows merge into one entry that carries the most common genes and DNA. The sample includes about 840,000 distinct CDR3 sequences, with over 35% observed a single time. Of the sample, around 10% is held by the ten largest clones. Sequenced input: blood. Receptors originate from a man between 18 and 29 years old with Graves' hyperthyroidism.

The rearrangement uses TRBV11-2 and TRBJ2-5, with D maybe TRBD2 (6 bases). Germline V lookup: CDR1 SGHAT, CDR2 FQNNGV. The CDR3 totals 16 residues. V dropped 1 base and J dropped 4 bases, with 16 bases sitting between them. CDR3 amino acids: CASSLGRDWAPETQYF. DNA for the CDR3: TGTGCCAGCAGCTTAGGCCGGGACTGGGCCCCAGAGACCCAGTACTTC.

This clonotype was seen only a few times. This chain links TRBV7-8 with TRBJ1-1; D is possibly TRBD1 (5 bases). The CDR3 sequence is 16 residues long. Trimming stripped 2 bases from V and 0 bases from J, with 13 bases between. CDR1 SGHVS and CDR2 FQNEAQ come from the germline V gene. In DNA form, the CDR3 reads TGTGCCAGCAGCTTATCGCCCCAGGGCTTGAACACTGAAGCTTTCTTT. Encoded protein: CASSLSPQGLNTEAFF. The variable domain in full, completed from reference TRBV7-8 and TRBJ1-1, reads GAGVSQSPRYKVAKRGQDVALRCDPISGHVSLFWYQQALGQGPEFLTYFQNEAQLDKSGLPSDRFFAERPEGSVSTLKIQRTQQEDSAVYLCASSLSPQGLNTEAFFGQGTRLTVV.

The chain couples TRBV4-1 to TRBJ1-2; 7 nucleotides agree with TRBD1. The CDR3 spans 14 residues. Germline trimming cut 4 bases from V and 4 bases from J; bases unmatched to any gene: 6. CDR1 MGHRA and CDR2 YSYEKL come from the germline V gene. The CDR3 protein is CASSPTGPGYGYTF. The CDR3 DNA reads as TGCGCCAGCAGCCCGACAGGGCCTGGCTATGGCTACACCTTC.

This clonotype was detected a few times. The CDR3 nucleotides are TGCAGTGCTAGCGCGGCAGGGTCGGTCGGGGAGCTGTTTTTT. Protein product: CSASAAGSVGELFF. The chain links TRBV20-1 to TRBJ2-2; tentative D call: TRBD1 (5 bases). The CDR3 spans 14 residues. Between the trimmed V and J ends, which lost 3 bases and 7 bases, there was a span of 15 bases. The germline gives CDR1 DFQATT, CDR2 SNEGSKA (reference sequence).

This CDR3 is CASSQSAGQGGQPQHF. Written as DNA, the CDR3 is TGTGCCAGCAGCCAATCGGCCGGACAGGGAGGCCAGCCCCAGCATTTT. The J gene is TRBJ1-5, the V gene TRBV16, with TRBD1 matching 8 bases. Germline lookup yields CDR1 KGHSY and CDR2 FQNENV. The CDR3 has 16 amino acids. The trim removed 0 bases at V and 7 bases at J, leaving 8 bases unmatched.

This clonotype was seen more than once but under ten times. The V and J genes are TRBV11-2 and TRBJ1-3; a weak D match, TRBD1 (6 bases). Germline CDR1 and CDR2: SGHAT and FQNNGV. Trimming pared 3 bases from V and 2 bases from J, leaving 11 bases between. The CDR3 is 15 residues long. The CDR3 region is CASSFYRAPGNTIYF. Written as DNA, the CDR3 is TGTGCCAGCAGCTTCTACAGGGCGCCTGGAAACACCATATATTTT.

This clonotype was observed a single time. This may be a read error: a much more frequent sequence differs by one nucleotide. V usage is TRBV7-8 and J usage is TRBJ1-5; 8 bases align to TRBD1. J lost 5 bases, V lost 4 bases, and 7 bases had no gene match. Germline CDR1 SGHVS, CDR2 FQNEAQ. This CDR3 region has 15 residues. The CDR3 region is CASSSQGGGDQPQHF. CDR3 DNA sequence: TGTGCCAGCAGCTCACAGGGGGGGGGAGATCAGCCCCAGCATTTT. Looking up the rest from reference TRBV7-8 and TRBJ1-5 gives the full variable domain: GAGVSQSPRYKVAKRGQDVALRCDPISGHVSLFWYQQALGQGPEFLTYFQNEAQLDKSGLPSDRFFAERPEGSVSTLKIQRTQQEDSAVYLCASSSQGGGDQPQHFGDGTRLSIL.

This clonotype was seen only a few times. V and J are TRBV19 and TRBJ1-1; D not certain. CDR1 LNHDA and CDR2 SQIVND come from the germline V gene (reference sequence). V lost 1 base to trimming and J lost 6 bases, with 12 bases between them. This CDR3 spans 14 amino acids. CDR3 loop: CASSIVGKRAEAFF. The CDR3 coding sequence is TGTGCCAGTAGTATAGTTGGAAAACGGGCTGAAGCTTTCTTT.

With respect to this clonotype: Given the absence of the conserved phenylalanine or tryptophan at the CDR3 end, a read error is likely. The chain employs TRBV15 and TRBJ2-7, with D unresolved. In germline, CDR1 is LNHNV, CDR2 YYDKDF (reference sequence). There are 13 residues in the CDR3. The CDR3 here is CASSESGSYEQYL. The CDR3 DNA follows: TGTGCCAGCAGCGAGTCAGGTTCCTACGAGCAGTACCTC.

This clonotype occurred a few times. The chain employs TRBV6-1 and TRBJ2-7, with 11 bases lining up with TRBD1. After removal of 8 bases from V and 3 bases from J, the junction contained 9 bases not matched to a gene. The V gene's germline CDR1 is MNHNS and CDR2 SASEGT. CDR3 length: 15 amino acids. Here the CDR3 reads CASRTTGTGGYEQYF. The CDR3 region has the DNA TGTGCCAGCCGAACGACCGGGACAGGGGGCTACGAGCAGTACTTC.

The chain is built from TRBV2 and TRBJ2-3; TRBD1 agrees at 8 bases. After removal of 5 bases from V and 6 bases from J, the junction contained 7 bases not matched to a gene. The CDR3 is 14 residues long. Germline V gene lookup returns CDR1 SNHLY and CDR2 FYNNEI. CDR3 loop: CASSFSRGHDTQYF. In nucleotides, the CDR3 is TGTGCCAGCAGTTTTAGCAGGGGGCACGATACGCAGTATTTT.

The chain recombines TRBV10-3 with TRBJ2-5; the match to TRBD2 covers 8 bases. The CDR3 has 13 residues. Germline V gives CDR1 ENHRY, CDR2 SYGVKD. J gave up 5 bases and V 8 bases, and 7 bases lay outside the gene matches. The CDR3, as DNA: TGTGCCATCGGGAGCGGGGGACTGGAGACCCAGTACTTC. It encodes CAIGSGGLETQYF.

V and J are TRBV7-9 and TRBJ2-2; the D gene could be TRBD1 or TRBD2 (7 bases each). V was shortened by 5 bases and J by 3 bases, with 16 bases between the two germline ends. Per the germline V gene, CDR1 is SEHNR and CDR2 is FQNEAQ (reference sequence). This CDR3 has 16 amino acids. CDR3 residues: CASSPRGLADTGELFF. CDR3 in DNA: TGTGCCAGCAGCCCGAGGGGGCTAGCGGACACCGGGGAGCTGTTTTTT.

The V gene is TRBV4-1, the J gene TRBJ1-2; D unclear. Germline lookup yields CDR1 MGHRA and CDR2 YSYEKL. The CDR3 totals 14 residues. V lost 0 bases and J 6 bases, leaving 11 bases between the germline ends. CDR3: CASSQENGQDGYTF. The DNA of the CDR3 is TGCGCCAGCAGCCAAGAGAACGGCCAAGATGGCTACACCTTC.

V usage is TRBV7-2 and J usage is TRBJ2-7; tentatively, D is TRBD1 or TRBD2 (6 bases each). The CDR3 extends over 13 amino acids. Germline V gene data show CDR1 as SGHTA and CDR2 as FQGNSA. Trimming left V 7 bases short and J 7 bases short, with 17 bases between. Here the CDR3 reads CASTLGGGREQYF. CDR3 sequence (DNA): TGTGCCAGCACGCTGGGGGGCGGACGAGAGCAGTACTTC.

The V call is TRBV20-1, the J call TRBJ2-7, with D uncertain. Per germline, CDR1 DFQATT and CDR2 SNEGSKA (reference sequence). The CDR3 is made up of 14 amino acids. The V end lost 1 base, the J end lost 5 bases, and 15 bases lay between the germline ends. CDR3 loop: CSARGLSILHEQYF. The DNA of the CDR3 is TGCAGTGCTAGAGGTCTATCCATTCTCCACGAGCAGTACTTC.

This clonotype was seen a few times. V usage is TRBV29-1 and J usage is TRBJ1-2, with D possibly being TRBD1 (6 bases). Trimming cost V 1 base and J 3 bases, with 12 bases left between them. CDR1 is SQVTM, CDR2 ANQGSEA, per germline. CDR3 length: 14 residues. For the CDR3, the DNA is TGCAGCGTTGAAGGGGGGGCAGACCACTATGGCTACACCTTC. Protein sequence: CSVEGGADHYGYTF. Complete variable domain (other parts from reference TRBV29-1 and TRBJ1-2): SAVISQKPSRDICQRGTSLTIQCQVDSQVTMMFWYRQQPGQSLTLIATANQGSEATYESGFVIDKFPISRPNLTFSTLTVSNMSPEDSSIYLCSVEGGADHYGYTFGSGTRLTVV.

Regarding this clonotype: A much larger clone lies a single base off, so this may be a read error. The V call is TRBV12-3 or TRBV12-4, the J call TRBJ2-7; 12 bases match TRBD2. This CDR3 contains 15 residues. V trimming: 5 bases; J trimming: 3 bases; junction bases outside the gene matches: 5. The CDR3 sequence: CASSAGLAGIYEQYF. The CDR3 region has the DNA TGTGCCAGCAGTGCTGGACTAGCGGGGATCTACGAGCAGTACTTC.

This chain joins TRBV9 and TRBJ1-5; D may be TRBD1 (5 bases). Germline CDR1 is SGDLS and CDR2 is YYNGEE. The CDR3 is made up of 14 amino acids. V was pared by 1 base and J by 7 bases, with 12 bases between. The CDR3 DNA follows: TGTGCCAGCAGCGTATCAGGGAACGGACAGCCCCAGCATTTT. Protein sequence: CASSVSGNGQPQHF.

This chain connects TRBV9 to TRBJ2-7; 7 bases align to TRBD2. Germline CDR1 is SGDLS and CDR2 is YYNGEE. J was trimmed by 7 bases and V by 6 bases; bases with no gene match: 10. This CDR3 has 13 residues. CDR3 bases: TGTGCCAGCAACACTCCCGGAGCGGGGGAGCAGTACTTC. Residues: CASNTPGAGEQYF.

This clonotype was detected a few times. The J gene is TRBJ2-2, the V gene TRBV7-9, with D possibly matching TRBD2 (6 bases). The CDR3 loop spans 14 amino acids. Trimming cost V 4 bases and J 4 bases, with 10 bases left between them. Germline CDR1 SEHNR, CDR2 FQNEAQ (reference sequence). The CDR3 reads CASSSREVTGELFF. The CDR3 DNA reads as TGTGCCAGCAGCTCCAGGGAGGTCACCGGGGAGCTGTTTTTT. Looking up the rest from reference TRBV7-9 and TRBJ2-2 gives the full variable domain: DTGVSQNPRHKITKRGQNVTFRCDPISEHNRLYWYRQTLGQGPEFLTYFQNEAQLEKSRLLSDRFSAERPKGSFSTLEIQRTEQGDSAMYLCASSSREVTGELFFGEGSRLTVL.

The chain has TRBV7-3 and TRBJ1-1, with D tentatively TRBD1 (5 bases). Per germline, CDR1 SGHTA and CDR2 FQGTGA. There are 13 residues in the CDR3. The V end lost 6 bases, the J end lost 3 bases, and 11 bases lay between the germline ends. CDR3 DNA sequence: TGTGCCAGCAGTTGGCGGGGCGACACTGAAGCTTTCTTT. It specifies CASSWRGDTEAFF.

This clonotype was recorded many times. DNA for the CDR3: TGCAGTGCTCGACAGGAATATTCACCCCTCCACTTT. The encoded protein is CSARQEYSPLHF. The gene calls are TRBV20-1 and TRBJ1-6; D possibly corresponds to TRBD1 (6 bases). The CDR3 sequence is 12 residues long. V was cut by 5 bases and J by 8 bases, with 10 bases left in between. Germline V gives CDR1 DFQATT, CDR2 SNEGSKA (reference sequence).

A word on this clonotype: The junction shows a germline mismatch at one end, possibly a read error. The rearrangement links TRBV10-3 to TRBJ1-5; D remains ambiguous. The CDR3 is 17 amino acids. CDR1 is ENHRY, CDR2 SYGVKD, per germline. In DNA form, the CDR3 reads TGTGCCAGCAGTGAACTGGTGACCACAGCAGGCAATCAGCCCCAGCATTTT. This sequence encodes CASSELVTTAGNQPQHF.

Many counts were recorded for this clonotype. This chain uses TRBV7-6 with TRBJ1-5; D perhaps matches TRBD1 (6 bases). Trimming cost V 5 bases and J 5 bases, with 16 bases left between them. Germline V gene sequence: CDR1 SGHVS, CDR2 FNYEAQ. The CDR3 totals 15 residues. CDR3 DNA sequence: TGTGCCAGCAGCCAGGTTCCAGGGGAATATCAGCCCCAGCATTTT. Translating it yields CASSQVPGEYQPQHF.

This clonotype was observed many times. V usage is TRBV15 and J usage is TRBJ1-1; 7 bases line up with TRBD1. CDR3 length: 16 residues. Germline CDR1 reads LNHNV; CDR2 reads YYDKDF (reference sequence). Trimming at V came to 5 bases and at J to 1 base, leaving 10 bases not matched to a gene. CDR3: CATSPFPGTENTEAFF. In DNA, the CDR3 is TGTGCCACCAGCCCTTTTCCCGGGACAGAGAACACTGAAGCTTTCTTT.

The chain carries TRBV9 and TRBJ1-2; 8 nucleotides match TRBD1. Germline loops: CDR1 SGDLS, CDR2 YYNGEE. There are 15 residues in the CDR3. After removal of 4 bases from V and 8 bases from J, the junction contained 13 bases not matched to a gene. CDR3 region: CASSHSRGQGFGYTF. CDR3 DNA: TGTGCCAGCAGCCATAGTAGAGGACAGGGCTTCGGCTACACCTTC.

V is TRBV20-1 and J is TRBJ2-5; a possible D gene is TRBD2 (5 bases). This CDR3 region has 14 residues. Germline V CDR1 and CDR2: DFQATT, SNEGSKA (reference sequence). The germline V and J ends were trimmed by 6 bases and 0 bases, with 14 bases remaining between them. CDR3 DNA sequence: TGCAGTGCCACACCGACTAACAACCAAGAGACCCAGTACTTC. As protein: CSATPTNNQETQYF.

This clonotype was detected a few times. It may be a read error: a sequence one base away is much more abundant. The chain is built from TRBV24-1 and TRBJ1-1; the D is unclear. V lost 4 bases and J lost 4, with 9 bases in between. Germline CDR1 is KGHDR and CDR2 is SFDVKD. There are 13 residues in the CDR3. The CDR3 DNA follows: TGTGCCACCAGTGAGAGTCTGAGCACTGAAGCTTTCTTT. Its translation is CATSESLSTEAFF.

The CDR3 nucleotides are TGTGCCAGTATGGTGGGACAGGGCCTTTATAGCAATCAGCCCCAGCATTTT. The encoded protein is CASMVGQGLYSNQPQHF. The gene calls are TRBV19 and TRBJ1-5; 9 bases agree with TRBD1. Trimming removed 7 bases from V and 0 bases from J; junction bases left unmatched: 10. CDR1 and CDR2 (germline): LNHDA, SQIVND (reference sequence). The CDR3 spans 17 residues. The full variable domain, rest sourced from reference TRBV19 and TRBJ1-5, is DGGITQSPKYLFRKEGQNVTLSCEQNLNHDAMYWYRQDPGQGLRLIYYSQIVNDFQKGDIAEGYSVSREKKESFPLTVTSAQKNPTAFYLCASMVGQGLYSNQPQHFGDGTRLSIL.

This clonotype was seen ten or more times. The chain recombines TRBV7-9 with TRBJ1-1; weak D call: TRBD1 (6 bases). There are 14 residues in the CDR3. The V end was cut by 7 bases, the J end by 2 bases, with 14 bases between. Germline V CDR1 and CDR2: SEHNR, FQNEAQ (reference sequence). The CDR3 loop reads CASTIGGRNTEAFF. In DNA form, the CDR3 reads TGTGCCAGCACGATCGGGGGGCGAAACACTGAAGCTTTCTTT.

Remarks on this clonotype: One base away lies a much larger clone, so this may be a sequencing read error. The chain couples TRBV20-1 to TRBJ1-1; maybe TRBD1 (5 bases). CDR1 is DFQATT and CDR2 is SNEGSKA in the germline V gene (reference sequence). The V end lost 1 base, the J end lost 10 bases, and 19 bases lay between the germline ends. There are 14 residues in the CDR3. The CDR3 loop reads CSARADSIIDGAFF. For the CDR3, the DNA is TGCAGTGCTAGAGCAGACAGCATAATAGACGGAGCTTTCTTT.